This T cell receptor (beta chain) stems from a study of PD-1 blockade in classical Hodgkin lymphoma (dated by TCRdb to about 2020). As for the study more broadly: Nivolumab dosing was 3 mg/kg intravenously every 2 weeks, continuing until either disease progression or unacceptable toxicity. The study used TCR beta sequencing and CyTOF to define a peripheral blood immune signature of response to PD-1 blockade in classical Hodgkin lymphoma. What the research found in general, with its limitations: The study was limited to a single clinical trial cohort, and causes of repertoire differences, possibly disease activity or prior therapy, remained undefined. Trial patients achieving complete response had baseline diversity similar to newly diagnosed patients, whereas partial responders and progressors had significantly lower diversity. By C4D1, a significant rise was seen in CD4+ TCR diversity but not in CD8+ TCR diversity (p=0.0027 vs p=0.16), and the rise was most apparent among complete responders (p=0.02). Lower diversity was seen in patients whose nivolumab began less than 1 year after ASCT, and these patients were left out of later analyses so that immune reconstitution would not confound the results. Baseline TCR diversity was reported to be lower in newly diagnosed patients than in healthy donors and to be lower still in relapsed/refractory patients.

The time point label for this specimen denotes: cycle 2 day 1 (C2D1) of nivolumab. Relapse after autologous stem cell transplantation had occurred in all trial patients, and cohorts A, B and C were distinguished by prior brentuximab vedotin exposure. A total of around 60 patients with relapsed/refractory classical Hodgkin lymphoma made up the trial cohort, and each patient's best overall response was complete response, partial response or progressive disease. In the multi-cohort phase II CheckMate 205 trial, trial patients received single-agent nivolumab. Best overall response was determined by an independent review committee according to the 2007 International Working Group response criteria. Trial PBMCs were collected just before the start of nivolumab (C1D1) and during therapy at cycle 2 day 1 and cycle 4 day 1. Peripheral blood was collected in 8 mL Vacutainer Cell Preparation Tubes, from which PBMCs were isolated by centrifugation and then cryopreserved.

This clone was seen a single time. It lacks a known antigen. No base-level quality is on record; no much larger clone is a single base apart. The CDR3 runs 14 residues from the cysteine to the phenylalanine. Just the 42-base CDR3 DNA is kept, in frame starting at base 1. Relative to germline, V is 5 bases shorter and J is 2 bases shorter, with 12 bases between their ends. The CDR1 and CDR2 encoded by the germline V gene are MDHEN and SYDVKM. The Qiagen DNeasy kit was used to extract genomic DNA from unsorted PBMCs and from the negatively selected CD4+ and CD8+ fractions. Amplification of TCR beta CDR3 regions was done by immunoSEQ multiplex PCR with primers that anneal to V and J segments. A synthetic immune receptor repertoire was used to minimize amplification bias, and remaining bias was computationally removed after sequencing. Regarding the original processing steps: Repertoire diversity was quantified as the Shannon entropy index using custom Python scripts. Unsorted, CD4+ and CD8+ repertoires were analyzed separately, except for combined analyses in which CD4+ and CD8+ sequences were merged in silico. Clonal expansion was defined as a frequency increase of at least 2-fold after treatment compared with C1D1, and clones undetected at baseline were assigned a pseudocount of 0.5. Singleton clones were defined as clones with 0 or 1 copy at C1D1, and non-singleton clones were defined as clones with 2 or more copies. By matching protein sequences in sorted samples from the same patient, clones expanded in unsorted samples were annotated as CD4+, CD8+ or unknown. Diversity changes from C1D1 to C4D1 were tested in paired samples using Wilcoxon tests. TCRdb took this table from immuneACCESS and kept in-frame rearrangements with V and J called. Such tables lack part of the clones; where checked against another copy, unresolved V genes explain under half of the gap, and the rest is unexplained. V and J calls and clone size are those listed in that table; D and trimming were worked out from the DNA. The sample table shows some 20,000 clones, and over 75% are seen once. Of the sample, 15% to 20% is held by the ten largest clones.

This sequence originates from a human donor with classical Hodgkin lymphoma. The sequencing here drew on peripheral blood mononuclear cells (PBMCs), taken before the second cycle of nivolumab. The sequence is built from TRBV28 and TRBJ2-5, with TRBD2 tentatively as D gene (6 bases match). The nucleotide sequence reads as follows: TGTGCCAGCAGTCCTCGGGGGTGGCAAGAGACCCAGTACTTC. Its protein is CASSPRGWQETQYF.